The 25 T cell receptor beta chains below come from one sample, sequenced in a study of long-term antiretroviral therapy in people with HIV. The assay used was immunoSEQ (version v3.0), run at survey level. Clones were read by immunoSEQ multiplex PCR, and TCRdb kept only the in-frame ones, dropping some. This sample has tens of thousands of clones, with 70% to 90% found just once. The source was unsorted PBMCs, collected 0.6 years after starting antiretroviral therapy. These receptors came from a man aged 60 to 75 with HIV.

The chain recombines TRBV14 with TRBJ1-2; 7 positions match TRBD1. V gave up 0 bases and J gave up 1 base; unmatched junction bases: 14. The V gene's germline CDR1 is SGHDN and CDR2 FVKESK. This CDR3 comprises 19 residues. The CDR3 nucleotides read TGTGCCAGCAGCCAAGAGTCTTGGGCGGGGACAGACCTTAACTATGGCTACACCTTC. Translation gives CASSQESWAGTDLNYGYTF.

This clone has a single count. This chain links TRBV5-3 with TRBJ2-7, with D hard to call. TRBV5-3 is assigned to the ORF class and has an uncertain function. The CDR3 spans 15 residues. Trimming pared 4 bases from V and 3 bases from J, leaving 17 bases between. This chain's CDR3 is CARSPCPWVLYEQYF. The CDR3 DNA reads as TGTGCCAGAAGCCCCTGTCCGTGGGTCCTCTACGAGCAGTACTTC.

Only a few counts were recorded for this clone. V is TRBV5-1 and J is TRBJ1-1; tentative D call: TRBD1 (6 bases). This CDR3 region has 15 residues. V lost 3 bases and J 4 bases, leaving 16 bases between the germline ends. Germline CDR1 is SGHRS and CDR2 is YFSETQ. The chain's CDR3 is CASSSRDTWGTEAFF. The CDR3 DNA reads as TGCGCCAGCAGCTCCCGGGACACCTGGGGCACTGAAGCTTTCTTT.

The chain has TRBV5-1 and TRBJ2-7; D possibly corresponds to TRBD2 (6 bases). Per the germline V gene, CDR1 is SGHRS and CDR2 is YFSETQ. V was trimmed by 4 bases and J by 4 bases, leaving 24 bases between them. CDR3 length: 17 residues. CDR3 sequence (DNA): TGCGCCAGCAGCCGCCACATAAGGACCCGGGAGCAGTACGAGCAGTACTTC. It is translated as CASSRHIRTREQYEQYF.

J is TRBJ1-3 and V is TRBV21-1. TRBV21-1 is a listed pseudogene. This CDR3 comprises 13 residues. The DNA of the CDR3 is TGTGCCACAACACGGAGCTCTGGAAACACCATATATTTT. This codes for CATTRSSGNTIYF.

V is TRBV5-1 and J is TRBJ2-1; D might be TRBD2 (6 bases). Germline V lookup: CDR1 SGHRS, CDR2 YFSETQ. The CDR3 is 15 residues long. Trimming stripped 0 bases from V and 2 bases from J, with 9 bases between. The CDR3 loop reads CASSLGGETYNEQFF. DNA for the CDR3: TGCGCCAGCAGCTTGGGGGGGGAAACCTACAATGAGCAGTTCTTC. The full variable domain, completed using reference TRBV5-1 and TRBJ2-1, is KAGVTQTPRYLIKTRGQQVTLSCSPISGHRSVSWYQQTPGQGLQFLFEYFSETQRNKGNFPGRFSGRQFSNSRSEMNVSTLELGDSALYLCASSLGGETYNEQFFGPGTRLTVL.

The chain employs TRBV4-2 and TRBJ2-7, with D possibly TRBD1 on 6 matching bases. V was trimmed by 4 bases and J by 0 bases, leaving 13 bases between them. The V gene's germline CDR1 is LGHNA and CDR2 YNFKEQ. The CDR3 is made up of 15 amino acids. The CDR3 nucleotides read TGTGCCAGCAGCCGGCGACAGGAAAGCTCCTACGAGCAGTACTTC. Translating gives CASSRRQESSYEQYF.

The J gene is TRBJ2-6, the V gene TRBV5-6; D ambiguous. Germline lookup yields CDR1 SGHDT and CDR2 YYEEEE. This CDR3 is built from 14 residues. Trimming left V 0 bases short and J 1 base short, with 2 bases between. CDR3 bases: TGTGCCAGCAGCTTGGTGTCTGGGGCCAACGTCCTGACTTTC. Amino acids: CASSLVSGANVLTF. The full variable domain, in which reference TRBV5-6 and TRBJ2-6 provide the parts outside the CDR3, is DAGVTQSPTHLIKTRGQQVTLRCSPKSGHDTVSWYQQALGQGPQFIFQYYEEEERQRGNFPDRFSGHQFPNYSSELNVNALLLGDSALYLCASSLVSGANVLTFGAGSRLTVL.

This sequence joins TRBV11-2 and TRBJ2-2; 7 bases agree with TRBD2. Germline assignment: CDR1 SGHAT and CDR2 FQNNGV. V lost 4 bases and J lost 1; bases outside the gene matches: 9. The CDR3 has 17 amino acids. The CDR3 is CASSYNPSSGNTGELFF. For the CDR3, the DNA is TGTGCCAGCAGCTACAACCCATCTAGCGGGAACACCGGGGAGCTGTTTTTT.

The genes are TRBV10-3 and TRBJ1-1; 9 bases are shared with TRBD1. The CDR3 consists of 14 residues. CDR1 is ENHRY and CDR2 is SYGVKD in the germline V gene. Trimming cost V 6 bases and J 10 bases; bases outside gene matches: 12. CDR3 in amino acids: CAIRASGTGQSAFF. The CDR3 DNA follows: TGTGCCATCAGAGCCTCCGGGACAGGGCAGTCAGCTTTCTTT.

This chain connects TRBV5-1 to TRBJ1-2; TRBD1 is a possible D gene (6 bases). The germline CDR1 and CDR2 sequences are SGHRS and YFSETQ. This CDR3 spans 16 amino acids. V lost 1 base and J lost 3, with 16 bases in between. The CDR3 here is CASSLNWGGSDYGYTF. The CDR3 nucleotides read TGCGCCAGCAGCTTGAATTGGGGGGGCTCAGACTATGGCTACACCTTC.

The chain uses TRBV11-3 and TRBJ2-1, with TRBD1 identical over 10 bases. CDR1 is SGHNT, CDR2 YENEEA, per germline. This CDR3 contains 15 residues. Trimming cost V 5 bases and J 3 bases; bases outside gene matches: 4. CDR3 residues: CASSKTGGDYNEQFF. CDR3 DNA: TGTGCCAGCAGCAAGACAGGGGGCGACTACAATGAGCAGTTCTTC.

The J gene is TRBJ2-3, the V gene TRBV2; D possibly corresponds to TRBD1 (5 bases). V shed 10 bases and J shed 3 bases, with 11 bases lying between them. This CDR3 spans 12 amino acids. Germline V lookup: CDR1 SNHLY, CDR2 FYNNEI. CDR3 residues: CATTERTDTQYF. As DNA, the CDR3 is TGTGCCACGACAGAGAGGACAGATACGCAGTATTTT.

This chain links TRBV12-5 with TRBJ2-7; possible D gene TRBD2, 6 bases. CDR3 length: 14 amino acids. Between the trimmed V and J ends, which lost 7 bases and 2 bases, there was a span of 15 bases. Germline V gives CDR1 LGHNT, CDR2 FRNRAP. In DNA, the CDR3 is TGTGCTAGTGCCCCGGGAGACAACACCTACGAGCAGTACTTC. Its translation is CASAPGDNTYEQYF.

This rearrangement joins TRBV20-1 to TRBJ1-1; D call uncertain. The CDR3 extends over 10 amino acids. V shed 3 bases and J shed 8 bases, with 7 bases lying between them. The germline V gene encodes CDR1 DFQATT and CDR2 SNEGSKA (reference sequence). CDR3 DNA sequence: TGCAGTGCTAGCCGTCCCGAAGCTTTCTTT. Translating it yields CSASRPEAFF.

The chain couples TRBV6-1 to TRBJ2-7; tentative D call: TRBD1 (5 bases). Germline V gene sequence: CDR1 MNHNS, CDR2 SASEGT. Trimming took 8 bases from V and 3 from J, leaving 14 bases between them. The CDR3 has 13 residues. For the CDR3, the DNA is TGTGCCAGCGAAACCAGACAGAACTACGAGCAGTACTTC. It yields the protein CASETRQNYEQYF.

The chain carries TRBV11-2 and TRBJ2-7; a possible D gene is TRBD2 (5 bases). Between the trimmed V and J ends, which lost 5 bases and 9 bases, there was a span of 14 bases. The CDR3 is 12 amino acids. Germline loops: CDR1 SGHAT, CDR2 FQNNGV. CDR3 residues: CASSLAPPGQYF. Here the CDR3 DNA reads TGTGCCAGCAGCCTAGCCCCCCCCGGGCAGTACTTC. The whole variable domain, filled in from reference TRBV11-2 and TRBJ2-7, reads EAGVAQSPRYKIIEKRQSVAFWCNPISGHATLYWYQQILGQGPKLLIQFQNNGVVDDSQLPKDRFSAERLKGVDSTLKIQPAKLEDSAVYLCASSLAPPGQYFGPGTRLTVT.

This sequence joins TRBV18 and TRBJ2-1; TRBD1 or TRBD2 may be the D gene (5 bases each). In germline, CDR1 is KGHSH, CDR2 LQKENI. The CDR3 sequence is 14 residues long. V lost 5 bases and J 4 bases, leaving 12 bases between the germline ends. The CDR3 DNA reads as TGTGCCAGCTCAGACCTCGGGACGTACAATGAGCAGTTCTTC. It encodes CASSDLGTYNEQFF. Variable domain in full (rest from reference TRBV18 and TRBJ2-1): NAGVMQNPRHLVRRRGQEARLRCSPMKGHSHVYWYRQLPEEGLKFMVYLQKENIIDESGMPKERFSAEFPKEGPSILRIQQVVRGDSAAYFCASSDLGTYNEQFFGPGTRLTVL.

CDR3 sequence reads: CASSVAGGGPGDTQYF. CDR3 DNA: TGTGCCAGCAGCGTAGCGGGGGGAGGGCCGGGAGATACGCAGTATTTT. This sequence joins TRBV9 and TRBJ2-3; 7 bases match TRBD2. The V segment lost 0 bases and the J segment 5 bases; nucleotides outside the gene matches: 9. The CDR3 loop spans 16 amino acids. Germline V lookup: CDR1 SGDLS, CDR2 YYNGEE. Looking up the rest from reference TRBV9 and TRBJ2-3 gives the full variable domain: DSGVTQTPKHLITATGQRVTLRCSPRSGDLSVYWYQQSLDQGLQFLIQYYNGEERAKGNILERFSAQQFPDLHSELNLSSLELGDSALYFCASSVAGGGPGDTQYFGPGTRLTVL.

This CDR3 is CASSSPTEQYF. CDR3 nucleotide sequence: TGTGCCAGCAGCTCGCCCACCGAGCAGTACTTC. The chain uses TRBV6-5 and TRBJ2-7, with D unresolved. CDR1 MNHEY and CDR2 SVGAGI come from the germline V gene. The CDR3 sequence is 11 residues long. Trimming took off 6 bases at V and 6 bases at J, with 9 bases between the two ends.

The gene calls are TRBV5-1 and TRBJ1-2; D perhaps matches TRBD1 (6 bases). There are 13 residues in the CDR3. CDR1 and CDR2 (germline): SGHRS, YFSETQ. The V gene lost 3 bases and the J gene lost 10 bases, with 16 bases spanning the gap. The CDR3 DNA sequence: TGCGCCAGCAGCTCCATGTCGACAGGAATCTACACCTTC. Translating gives CASSSMSTGIYTF.

This clone was picked up a small number of times. Other nucleotide sequences from this sample produce the same CDR3. The V gene is TRBV30, the J gene TRBJ1-1; unclear D gene. The CDR3 totals 11 residues. Per the germline V gene, CDR1 is GTSNPN and CDR2 is SVGIG (reference sequence). V was clipped by 0 bases and J by 7 bases, with 6 bases between them. CDR3 DNA sequence: TGTGCCTGGAGTGTACGAGGTGAAGCTTTCTTT. Residues: CAWSVRGEAFF. Complete variable domain (other parts from reference TRBV30 and TRBJ1-1): SQTIHQWPATLVQPVGSPLSLECTVEGTSNPNLYWYRQAAGRGLQLLFYSVGIGQISSEVPQNLSASRPQDRQFILSSKKLLLSDSGFYLCAWSVRGEAFFGQGTRLTVV.

The V gene is TRBV5-4, the J gene TRBJ2-5; tentative D call: TRBD1 (5 bases). CDR1 and CDR2 (germline): SGHNT, YYREEE (reference sequence). Between the trimmed V and J ends, which lost 0 bases and 0 bases, there was a span of 9 bases. The CDR3 runs 15 residues. CDR3 sequence reads: CASSLGAGHQETQYF. The CDR3 bases are TGTGCCAGCAGCTTGGGGGCAGGGCACCAAGAGACCCAGTACTTC.

This clone was picked up one time. The chain has TRBV7-9 and TRBJ1-1; D is possibly TRBD1 (6 bases). The CDR3 is made up of 14 amino acids. Germline CDR1 reads SEHNR; CDR2 reads FQNEAQ (reference sequence). The germline V and J ends were trimmed by 2 bases and 5 bases, with 12 bases remaining between them. In DNA, the CDR3 is TGTGCCAGCAGCTTAAGGGGGACGGTTACTGAAGCTTTCTTT. Protein product: CASSLRGTVTEAFF.

Only a few counts were recorded for this clone. The V gene is TRBV4-3, the J gene TRBJ1-6; 7 nucleotides match TRBD1. CDR1 LGHNA and CDR2 YSLEER come from the germline V gene. Trimming removed 1 base from V and 9 bases from J; junction bases left unmatched: 3. The CDR3 is 14 amino acids. The CDR3 here is CASSQGDRASPLHF. In nucleotides, the CDR3 is TGCGCCAGCAGCCAAGGCGACAGGGCTTCACCCCTCCACTTT.